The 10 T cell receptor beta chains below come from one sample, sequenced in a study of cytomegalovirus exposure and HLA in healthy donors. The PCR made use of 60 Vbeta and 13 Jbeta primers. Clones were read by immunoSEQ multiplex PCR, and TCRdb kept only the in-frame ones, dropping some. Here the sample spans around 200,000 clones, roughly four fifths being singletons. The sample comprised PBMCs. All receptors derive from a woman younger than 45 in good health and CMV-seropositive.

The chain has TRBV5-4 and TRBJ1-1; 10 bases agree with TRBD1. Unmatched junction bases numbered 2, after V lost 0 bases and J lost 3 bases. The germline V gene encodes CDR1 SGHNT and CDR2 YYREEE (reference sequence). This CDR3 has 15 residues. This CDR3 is CASSLATGGHTEAFF. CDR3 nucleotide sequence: TGTGCCAGCAGCTTGGCGACAGGGGGCCACACTGAAGCTTTCTTT.

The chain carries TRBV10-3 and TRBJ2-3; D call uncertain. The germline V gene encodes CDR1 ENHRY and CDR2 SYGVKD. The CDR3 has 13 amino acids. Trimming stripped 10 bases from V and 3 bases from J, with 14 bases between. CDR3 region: CATLEENTDTQYF. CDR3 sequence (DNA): TGTGCCACTCTAGAGGAGAATACAGATACGCAGTATTTT.

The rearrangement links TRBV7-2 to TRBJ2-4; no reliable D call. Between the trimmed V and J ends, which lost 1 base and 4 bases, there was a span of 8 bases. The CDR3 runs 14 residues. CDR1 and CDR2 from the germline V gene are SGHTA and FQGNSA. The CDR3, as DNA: TGTGCCAGCAGCTTAGGTGGCAAGAAAAACATTCAGTACTTC. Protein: CASSLGGKKNIQYF.

CDR3 coding DNA: TGTGCCAGCAGACCGGGACTAGCGGGAGGTTCCTACAATGAGCAGTTCTTC. It translates to CASRPGLAGGSYNEQFF. The V and J genes are TRBV2 and TRBJ2-1; 15 bases are shared with TRBD2. The germline gives CDR1 SNHLY, CDR2 FYNNEI. Trimming at V came to 6 bases and at J to 1 base, leaving 4 bases not matched to a gene. The CDR3 has 17 amino acids.

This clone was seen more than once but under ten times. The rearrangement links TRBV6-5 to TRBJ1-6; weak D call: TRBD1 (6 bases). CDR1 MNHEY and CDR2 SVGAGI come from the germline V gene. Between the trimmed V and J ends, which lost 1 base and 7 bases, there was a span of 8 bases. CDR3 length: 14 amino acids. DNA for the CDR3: TGTGCCAGCAGTTACTTGAGGGGGAATTCACCCCTCCACTTT. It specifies CASSYLRGNSPLHF.

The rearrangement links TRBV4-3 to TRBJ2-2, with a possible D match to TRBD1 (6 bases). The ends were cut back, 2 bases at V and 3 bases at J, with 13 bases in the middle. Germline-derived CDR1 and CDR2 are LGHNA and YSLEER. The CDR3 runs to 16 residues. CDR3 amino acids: CASSQRSGAYTGELFF. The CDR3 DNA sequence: TGCGCCAGCAGCCAACGGTCAGGGGCTTACACCGGGGAGCTGTTTTTT.

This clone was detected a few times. CDR3 region: CAITRGDEQFF. The CDR3 DNA follows: TGTGCCATAACCAGGGGGGATGAGCAGTTCTTC. J is TRBJ2-1 and V is TRBV7-9; D possibly corresponds to TRBD1 (7 bases). Germline CDR1 reads SEHNR; CDR2 reads FQNEAQ (reference sequence). The germline V and J ends were trimmed by 10 bases and 8 bases, with 12 bases remaining between them. CDR3 length: 11 amino acids.

The CDR3 loop is CASSLAPSGSTYEQYF. DNA for the CDR3: TGTGCCAGCAGCTTAGCGCCGAGCGGGAGTACCTACGAGCAGTACTTC. This chain uses TRBV7-9 with TRBJ2-7, with 8 bases aligning to TRBD2. This CDR3 has 16 amino acids. V gave up 0 bases and J gave up 2 bases; unmatched junction bases: 6. Germline values: CDR1 SEHNR, CDR2 FQNEAQ (reference sequence). The full variable domain, in which reference TRBV7-9 and TRBJ2-7 provide the parts outside the CDR3, is DTGVSQNPRHKITKRGQNVTFRCDPISEHNRLYWYRQTLGQGPEFLTYFQNEAQLEKSRLLSDRFSAERPKGSFSTLEIQRTEQGDSAMYLCASSLAPSGSTYEQYFGPGTRLTVT.

For the CDR3, the DNA is TGTGCCAGCAGTCCATACAGGGGTAGTGGCTACACCTTC. Protein: CASSPYRGSGYTF. The chain has TRBV27 and TRBJ1-2, with 7 bases identical to TRBD1. This CDR3 contains 13 residues. With V trimmed by 5 bases and J by 7 bases, 7 bases remained unmatched. CDR1 is MNHEY and CDR2 is SMNVEV in the germline V gene (reference sequence).

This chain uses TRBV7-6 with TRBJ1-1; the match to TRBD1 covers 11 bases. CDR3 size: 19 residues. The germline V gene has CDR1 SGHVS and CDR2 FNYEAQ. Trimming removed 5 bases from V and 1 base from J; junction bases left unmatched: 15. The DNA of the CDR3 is TGTGCCAGCAGCCTAAAAATATCAAGGACAGGGGGCGCGAACACTGAAGCTTTCTTT. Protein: CASSLKISRTGGANTEAFF.